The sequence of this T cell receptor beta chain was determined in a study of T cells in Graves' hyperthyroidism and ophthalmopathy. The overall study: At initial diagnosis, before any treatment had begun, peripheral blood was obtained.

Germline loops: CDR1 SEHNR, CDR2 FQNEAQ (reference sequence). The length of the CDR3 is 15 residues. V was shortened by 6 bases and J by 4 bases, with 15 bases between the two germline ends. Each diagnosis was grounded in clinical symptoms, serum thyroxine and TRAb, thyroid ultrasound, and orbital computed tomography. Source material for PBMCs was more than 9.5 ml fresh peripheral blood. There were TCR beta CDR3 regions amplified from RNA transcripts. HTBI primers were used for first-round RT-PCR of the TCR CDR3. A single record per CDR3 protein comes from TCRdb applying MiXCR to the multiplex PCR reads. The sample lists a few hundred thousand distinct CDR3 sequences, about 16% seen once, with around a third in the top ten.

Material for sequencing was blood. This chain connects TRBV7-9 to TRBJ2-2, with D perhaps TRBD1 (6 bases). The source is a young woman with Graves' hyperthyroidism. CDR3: CASRNPGAGTGELFF. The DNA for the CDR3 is TGTGCCAGCAGAAATCCAGGGGCCGGCACCGGGGAGCTGTTTTTT.